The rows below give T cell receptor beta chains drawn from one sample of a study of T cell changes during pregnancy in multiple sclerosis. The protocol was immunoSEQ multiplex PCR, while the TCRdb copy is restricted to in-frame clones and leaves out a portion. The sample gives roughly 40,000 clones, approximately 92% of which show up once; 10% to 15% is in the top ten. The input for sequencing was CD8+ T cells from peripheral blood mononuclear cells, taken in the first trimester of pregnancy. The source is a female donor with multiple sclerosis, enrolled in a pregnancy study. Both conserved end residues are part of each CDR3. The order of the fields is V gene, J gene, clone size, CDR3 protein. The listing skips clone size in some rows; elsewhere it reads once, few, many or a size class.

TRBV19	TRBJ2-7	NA	CASSRGLEQYF
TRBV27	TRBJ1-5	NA	CASSPGTGANQPQHF
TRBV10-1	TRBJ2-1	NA	CASSDRTGQNEQFF
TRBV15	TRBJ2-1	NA	CATSTYNEQFF
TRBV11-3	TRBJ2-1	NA	CASSPGQGWNEQFF
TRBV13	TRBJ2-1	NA	CASSSSVREQFF
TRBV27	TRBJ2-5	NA	CASSLFAPTSVETQYF
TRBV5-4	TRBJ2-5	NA	CASSLRGQETQYF
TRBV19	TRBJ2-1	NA	CASSFGSVNEQFF
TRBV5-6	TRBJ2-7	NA	CASSLGLAGRLYEQYF
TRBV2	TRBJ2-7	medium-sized	CASRDGLAGEQYF
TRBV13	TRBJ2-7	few	CASSLGGGSYSYEQYF
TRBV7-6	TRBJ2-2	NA	CASSLGLAGGTGELFF
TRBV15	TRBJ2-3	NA	CATSRAGTGIPTDTQYF
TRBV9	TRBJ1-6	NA	CASSVQGSYNSPLHF
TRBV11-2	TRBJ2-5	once	CASSPGAGGAEETQYF
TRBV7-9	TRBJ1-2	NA	CASSADSEADGYTF
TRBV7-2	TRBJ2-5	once	CASSFGTGVETQYF
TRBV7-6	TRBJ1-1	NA	CASSLTGTGGVRGDTEAFF
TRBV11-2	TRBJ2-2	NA	CASSLRAGELFF
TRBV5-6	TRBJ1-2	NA	CASSPGTGGGYGYTF
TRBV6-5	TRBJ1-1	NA	CASEIRGRGEAFF
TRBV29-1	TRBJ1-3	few	CSVVLGNTIYF
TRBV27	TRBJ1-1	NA	CASRSRDRATEAFF
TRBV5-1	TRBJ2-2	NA	CASSFPLQGNTGELFF
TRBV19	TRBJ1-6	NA	CASSFGASPLHF
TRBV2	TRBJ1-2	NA	CASSDPNYGYTF
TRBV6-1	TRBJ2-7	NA	CASSETVQVSYEQYF
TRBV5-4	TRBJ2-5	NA	CASSFEAQETQYF
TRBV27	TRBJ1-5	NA	CASSPTGTGQPQHF
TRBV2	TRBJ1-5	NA	CASSPYRGNQPQHF
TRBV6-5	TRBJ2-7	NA	CASSYGTEQYF
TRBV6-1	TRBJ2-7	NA	CASSEMSWGDGYEQYF
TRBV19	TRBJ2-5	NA	CASSIWDSPNQETQYF
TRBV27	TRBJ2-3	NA	CASSLLLAGGPTDTQYF
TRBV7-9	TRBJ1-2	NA	CASLGGQEGNYGYTF
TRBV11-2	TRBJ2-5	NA	CASSLSYGGATETQYF
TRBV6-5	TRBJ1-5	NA	CASSSDSYSNQPQHF
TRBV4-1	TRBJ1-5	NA	CASSQSGQGAFNQPQHF
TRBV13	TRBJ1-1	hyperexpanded	CASSPTGGQASNTEAFF
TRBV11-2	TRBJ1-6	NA	CASRLGGGNSPLHF
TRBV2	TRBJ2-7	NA	CASSGQPSSYEQYF
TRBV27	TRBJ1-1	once	CASSFSNRGLNTEAFF
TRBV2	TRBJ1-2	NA	CASSGTGGYGYTF
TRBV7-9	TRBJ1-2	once	CATPGLTGGDGYTF
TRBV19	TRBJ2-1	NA	CASRPGEQNNEQFF
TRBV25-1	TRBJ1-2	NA	CASSEGSGYGYTF
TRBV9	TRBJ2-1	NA	CASSAPTGTSGGYYNEQFF
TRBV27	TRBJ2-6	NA	CASSSNAEPVSGANVLTF
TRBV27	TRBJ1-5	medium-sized	CASSLQGDNQPQHF
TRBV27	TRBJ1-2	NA	CASSSEVFAGYTF
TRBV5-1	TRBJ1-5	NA	CASSPGTGESNQPQHF
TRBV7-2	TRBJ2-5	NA	CASSLTSGERETQYF